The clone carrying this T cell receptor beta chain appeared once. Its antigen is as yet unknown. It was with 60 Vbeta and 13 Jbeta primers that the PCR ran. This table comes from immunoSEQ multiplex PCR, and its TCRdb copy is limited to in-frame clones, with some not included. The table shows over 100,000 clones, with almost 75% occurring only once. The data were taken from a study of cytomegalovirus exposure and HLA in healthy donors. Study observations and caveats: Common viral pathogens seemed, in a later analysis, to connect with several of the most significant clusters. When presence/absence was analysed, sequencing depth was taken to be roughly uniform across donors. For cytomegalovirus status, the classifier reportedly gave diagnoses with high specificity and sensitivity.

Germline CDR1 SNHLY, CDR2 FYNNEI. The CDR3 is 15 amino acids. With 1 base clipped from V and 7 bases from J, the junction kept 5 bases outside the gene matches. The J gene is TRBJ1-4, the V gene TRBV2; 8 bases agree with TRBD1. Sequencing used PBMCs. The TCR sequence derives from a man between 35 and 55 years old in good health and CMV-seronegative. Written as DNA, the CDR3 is TGTGCCAGCAGTGAAGGGTCAGGGGGCGGTGAAAAACTGTTTTTT. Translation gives CASSEGSGGGEKLFF. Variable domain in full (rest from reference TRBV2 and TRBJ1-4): EPEVTQTPSHQVTQMGQEVILRCVPISNHLYFYWYRQILGQKVEFLVSFYNNEISEKSEIFDDQFSVERPDGSNFTLKIRSTKLEDSAMYFCASSEGSGGGEKLFFGSGTQLSVL.